This TCR beta chain is from a study of blood T cell repertoires in COVID-19. Produced via immunoSEQ multiplex PCR; TCRdb's table is partial and in-frame only. Of 150,000 to 160,000 clones listed, roughly 84% are singletons. The J segment lost 4 bases and the V segment lost 6 bases, leaving 8 bases of the junction unmatched. The CDR3 is 14 residues long. Looked up from germline, CDR1 is MDHEN and CDR2 is SYDVKM. The TCR was taken from a woman aged 55-70 years with COVID-19, enrolled during active disease. The rearrangement uses TRBV28 and TRBJ2-5, with 7 bases fitting TRBD2. Sequencing was done on a sample of peripheral blood. The CDR3 coding sequence is TGTGCCAGCAGCACCGGGGGGAGGGGAGAGACCCAGTACTTC. It is translated as CASSTGGRGETQYF.